This T cell receptor (beta chain) was sequenced in a study of regulatory T cells in long-lasting Graves disease. Looked up from germline, CDR1 is SGHNT and CDR2 is YENEEA. The germline V and J ends were trimmed by 5 bases and 3 bases, with 11 bases remaining between them. The CDR3 totals 14 residues. In its sample, this clonotype was seen many times. Assembly of TCR beta libraries relied on iRepertoire HTBI primers together with Arm-PCR of CDR3 regions. Each CDR3 protein is one row after TCRdb ran MiXCR on the multiplex PCR reads. The sample carries some 560,000 distinct CDR3 sequences, roughly a sixth recorded once. As for time point: newly diagnosed GD, antithyroid drugs for less than 3 months. Preparation of the TCR library used RNA extracted from PBMCs. These records were also assigned to another study, of T cells in Graves' hyperthyroidism and ophthalmopathy. That work adds: The study excluded patients with uncontrolled infection, other autoimmune disease, pregnancy or lactation.

V is TRBV11-3 and J is TRBJ2-1; D call uncertain. This TCR was recovered from a middle-aged woman with Graves disease. The specimen comprised peripheral blood mononuclear cells (PBMCs), sampled at new diagnosis, from a patient treated with antithyroid drugs. CDR3 in DNA: TGTGCCAGCAGCACCCAGGACCTCTACAATGAGCAGTTCTTC. Residues: CASSTQDLYNEQFF.